This T cell receptor beta chain was found in a study of shared clonotypes between healthy human individuals. The CDR3 loop spans 17 amino acids. Trimming took 0 bases from V and 0 from J, leaving 13 bases between them. Germline CDR1 reads SGDLS; CDR2 reads YYNGEE. CD45RO negativity and positive selection for CCR7 defined naive CD8 cells, a population that excluded terminally differentiated effector memory CD45RA+ cells. The method was immunoSEQ multiplex PCR; TCRdb's version includes in-frame clones alone and lacks a portion of them. This sample has about 2.1 million clones, with 85% to 95% found just once.

This clonotype was sampled from a man between 18 and 35 years old in good health. Some clones in this sample may be carry-over from other donors' samples. This chain links TRBV9 with TRBJ2-4; maybe TRBD1 (5 bases). The sample was naive CD8+ T cells from PBMCs. The CDR3 is CASSVGGAPSAKNIQYF. The CDR3 DNA follows: TGTGCCAGCAGCGTAGGTGGGGCCCCCTCAGCCAAAAACATTCAGTACTTC.